Listed below are T cell receptor beta chains from one sample, sequenced in a study of identical twins' blood T cells. TCRdb analysed the 5' RACE reads with MiXCR anew, one entry per CDR3 protein. The table records about 370,000 distinct CDR3 sequences, roughly 31% of them present only once. What was sequenced was PBMCs. The source is a woman between 18 and 50 years old in good health. The CDR3 runs from the conserved cysteine through the conserved F or W. For some rows the clone size is stated as once, few or many, or as a class when expanded; others skip it.

v_call,clone_size,j_call,cdr3_aa
TRBV20-1,few,TRBJ2-1,CSAQGGTFEQFF
TRBV29-1,.,TRBJ1-1,CSGGGGGGNTEAFF
TRBV12-3/TRBV12-4,.,TRBJ1-2,CASSAPRGYTF
TRBV3-1,few,TRBJ1-1,CASSRTAGDTEAFF
TRBV20-1,many,TRBJ1-1,CSARSGQGNTEAFF
TRBV9,.,TRBJ2-1,CASSLGHSYNEQFF
TRBV7-6,few,TRBJ1-1,CASSLAAGLRLGNTEAFF
TRBV20-1,.,TRBJ2-6,CSARASDGANVLTF
TRBV20-1,few,TRBJ2-7,CSASLGRGYEQYF
TRBV12-3/TRBV12-4,.,TRBJ2-7,CASSLAFGEQYF
TRBV6-2/TRBV6-3,.,TRBJ1-2,CASGRGAGYGYTF
TRBV10-3,.,TRBJ1-2,CAISESKNYGYTF
TRBV2,many,TRBJ2-1,CASSAGASNEQFF
TRBV29-1,.,TRBJ1-1,CSVVGPGGTEAFF
TRBV5-1,.,TRBJ2-2,CASSLNRRVATGEPFF
TRBV20-1,.,TRBJ1-1,CSALVLTGTEAFF